The T cell receptor beta chain under discussion was sequenced for a study of OX40 agonist ivuxolimab in advanced cancers. In terms of the full investigation: Ivuxolimab, which targeted the costimulatory receptor OX40 (CD134), was an agonistic, fully human IgG2 monoclonal antibody. Peripheral TCRbeta sequencing was intended to test whether TCR sequence diversity was altered and clonal T-cell expansion was caused by ivuxolimab. The monotherapy dose-escalation portion (N of about 57 patients) of the phase I ivuxolimab trial is reported in the paper. Prior anti-PD-1, anti-PD-L1 or anti-CTLA-4 therapy was permitted, and about two fifths of dose-escalation patients had received checkpoint inhibitors. Of the 52 patients in dose escalation, some 20 had hepatocellular carcinoma, some 15 had melanoma, 9 had renal cell carcinoma and 9 had head and neck cancer. The dose-escalation cohort was approximately 83% male with a mean age of about 58 years, ranging from roughly 20 to 80. Partial responses were achieved by three dose-escalation patients, of whom one had hepatocellular carcinoma and two had cutaneous melanoma. Intravenous ivuxolimab was administered to patients every 2 weeks at six dose levels: 0.01, 0.1, 0.3, 1.5, 3 and 10 mg/kg. Results and caveats for the whole study, not just this receptor: At doses of 0.1 to 3.0 mg/kg, clonal expansion of both CD4+ and CD8+ blood T cells was observed from baseline to week 6. Low levels of normalized T-cell clonal expansion were also shown by some nonresponding patients. On average, CD8+ T cells showed more expanded clones than CD4+ T cells after ivuxolimab. The antigen specificity of the peripheral T cells that underwent clonal expansion was not determined. In the 0.1-3.0 mg/kg groups, partial responders had among the lowest normalized peripheral clonal expansion, particularly in CD8+ T cells.

Note on this clone: The clone's antigen remains unknown. Qualities for individual bases were not recorded, and no much larger clone is one base off.

Patients with autoimmune disease history or receiving systemic immunosuppression were excluded from the trial. Peripheral blood for TCR sequencing was collected from all dose cohorts at baseline, on cycle 4 day 1, and on cycle 7 day 1. The samples were drawn from a first-in-human, open-label, multicenter phase I dose-escalation trial of ivuxolimab. Adults with locally advanced or metastatic melanoma, renal cell, hepatocellular, or head and neck squamous cell carcinoma were enrolled in the trial. Before TCR sequencing, CD4+ and CD8+ T cells were separately sorted from peripheral blood. Genomic DNA was extracted from sorted cells for sequencing of the TCRbeta CDR3 region. The immunoSEQ Assay was used to sequence the TCRbeta CDR3 regions. Held by TCRdb, this immuneACCESS table contains in-frame sequences only and omits some clones. Under half of the omission traces to an unresolved V gene where checked; the cause of the rest is unknown. In this sample the table shows 50,000 to 70,000 clones, roughly 90% of which occur a single time. Clones ranked in the top ten supply 11% of the sample.

The germline V gene (reference sequence) provides CDR1 MNHEY and CDR2 SMNVEV. Trimming at the junction amounts to 6 bases on V and 4 bases on J, and the germline ends lie 15 bases apart. Spanning cysteine to phenylalanine, the CDR3 consists of 14 amino acids. Of all the DNA, just the CDR3 is kept, 42 bases in frame from base 1. The sequence came from an adult with an advanced solid tumor such as melanoma, head and neck, liver or kidney cancer. The source material was CD4+ or CD8+ T cells sorted from blood, sampled in a trial of the OX40 agonist ivuxolimab. The sequence joins TRBV27 to TRBJ1-2, with the D gene not clear enough to name. The CDR3 protein is CASSPGRSLYGYTF. The DNA sequence follows: TGTGCCAGCAGCCCTGGACGGTCCCTCTATGGCTACACCTTC.